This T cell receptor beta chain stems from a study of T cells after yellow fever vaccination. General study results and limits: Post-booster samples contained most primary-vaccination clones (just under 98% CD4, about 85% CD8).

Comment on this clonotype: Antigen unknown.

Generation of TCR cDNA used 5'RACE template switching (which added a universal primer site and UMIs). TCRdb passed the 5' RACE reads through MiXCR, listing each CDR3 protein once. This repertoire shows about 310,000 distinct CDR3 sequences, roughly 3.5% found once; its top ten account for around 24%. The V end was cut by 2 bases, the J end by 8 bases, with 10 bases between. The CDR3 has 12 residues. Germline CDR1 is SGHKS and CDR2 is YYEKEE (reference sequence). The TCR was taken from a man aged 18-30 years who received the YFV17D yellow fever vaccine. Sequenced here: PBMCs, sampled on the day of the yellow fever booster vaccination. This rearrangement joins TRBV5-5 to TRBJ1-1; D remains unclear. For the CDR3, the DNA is TGTGCCAGCAGCTTTACGGCAGGAGAAGCTTTCTTT. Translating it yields CASSFTAGEAFF.